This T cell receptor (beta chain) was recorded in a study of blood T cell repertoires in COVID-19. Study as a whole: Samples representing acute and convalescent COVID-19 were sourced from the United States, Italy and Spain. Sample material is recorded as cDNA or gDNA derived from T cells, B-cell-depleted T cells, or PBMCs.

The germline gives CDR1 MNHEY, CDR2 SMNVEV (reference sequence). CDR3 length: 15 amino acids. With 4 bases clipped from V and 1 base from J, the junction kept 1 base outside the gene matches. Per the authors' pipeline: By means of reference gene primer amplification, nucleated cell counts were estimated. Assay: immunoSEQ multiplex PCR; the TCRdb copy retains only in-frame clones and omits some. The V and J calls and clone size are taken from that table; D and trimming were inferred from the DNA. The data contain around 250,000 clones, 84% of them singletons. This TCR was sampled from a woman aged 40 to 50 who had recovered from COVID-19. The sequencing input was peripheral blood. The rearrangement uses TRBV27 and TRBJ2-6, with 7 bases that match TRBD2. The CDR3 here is CASSWEGSGANVLTF. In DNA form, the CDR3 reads TGTGCCAGCAGTTGGGAGGGGTCTGGGGCCAACGTCCTGACTTTC.